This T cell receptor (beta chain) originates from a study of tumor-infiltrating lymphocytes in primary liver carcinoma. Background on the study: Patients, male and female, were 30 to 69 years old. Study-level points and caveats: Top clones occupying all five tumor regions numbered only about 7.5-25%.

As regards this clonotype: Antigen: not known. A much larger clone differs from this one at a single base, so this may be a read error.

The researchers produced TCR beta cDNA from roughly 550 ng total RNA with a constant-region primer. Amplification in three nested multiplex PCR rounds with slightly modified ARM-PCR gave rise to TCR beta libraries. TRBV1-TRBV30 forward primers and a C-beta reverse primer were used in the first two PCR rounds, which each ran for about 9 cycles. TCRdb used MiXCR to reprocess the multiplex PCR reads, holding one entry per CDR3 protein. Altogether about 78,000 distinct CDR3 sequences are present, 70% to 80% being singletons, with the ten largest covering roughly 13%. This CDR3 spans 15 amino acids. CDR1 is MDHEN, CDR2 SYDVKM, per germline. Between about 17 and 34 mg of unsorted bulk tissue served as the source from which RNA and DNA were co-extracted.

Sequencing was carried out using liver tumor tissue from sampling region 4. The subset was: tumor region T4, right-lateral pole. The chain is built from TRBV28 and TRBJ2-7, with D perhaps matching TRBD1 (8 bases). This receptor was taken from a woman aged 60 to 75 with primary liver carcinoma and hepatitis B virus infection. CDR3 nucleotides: TGTGCCTGCAGTTTTCCCGACAGGGGAGGGTACGAGCAGTACTTC. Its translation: CACSFPDRGGYEQYF.